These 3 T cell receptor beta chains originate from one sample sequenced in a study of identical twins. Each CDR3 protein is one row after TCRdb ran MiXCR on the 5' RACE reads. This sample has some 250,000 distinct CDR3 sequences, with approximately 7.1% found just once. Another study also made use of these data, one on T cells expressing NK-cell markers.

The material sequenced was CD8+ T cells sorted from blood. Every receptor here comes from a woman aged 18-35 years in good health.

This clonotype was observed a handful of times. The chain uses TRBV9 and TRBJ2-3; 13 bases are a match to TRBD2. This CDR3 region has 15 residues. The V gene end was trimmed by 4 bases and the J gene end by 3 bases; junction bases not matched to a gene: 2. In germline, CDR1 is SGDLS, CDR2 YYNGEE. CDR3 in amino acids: CASSPTSGRTDTQYF. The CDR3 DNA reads TGTGCCAGCAGCCCGACTAGCGGGAGGACAGATACGCAGTATTTT.

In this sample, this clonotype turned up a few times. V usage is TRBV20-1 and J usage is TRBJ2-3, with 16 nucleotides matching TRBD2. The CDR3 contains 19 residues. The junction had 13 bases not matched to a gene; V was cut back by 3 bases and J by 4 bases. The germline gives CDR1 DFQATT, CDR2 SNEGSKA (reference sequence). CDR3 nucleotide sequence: TGCAGTGCTAGGGTCCCGGGACTAGCGGGGGGGCGGTTGTCAGATACGCAGTATTTT. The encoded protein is CSARVPGLAGGRLSDTQYF.

The CDR3 reads CASSANRDTQYF. CDR3 in DNA: TGTGCCAGCAGTGCGAACCGAGATACGCAGTATTTT. The chain combines TRBV2 with TRBJ2-3; the D is unclear. Looked up from germline, CDR1 is SNHLY and CDR2 is FYNNEI. The CDR3 length is 12 residues. Trimming left V 4 bases short and J 5 bases short, with 7 bases between.